This TCR beta chain was recorded in a study of OX40 agonist ivuxolimab in advanced cancers. About the study: Three patients got partial responses; one had hepatocellular carcinoma and two had cutaneous melanoma.

Study-wide points: The study did not work out the antigen specificity of the expanded peripheral T cells.

Here immunoSEQ multiplex PCR was the method, and the copy in TCRdb shows in-frame clones only, minus some. This table has roughly 83,000 clones, approximately 84% appearing once. With respect to this clone: Its antigen is as yet unknown.

Cycle 7 day 1, cycle 4 day 1, and baseline were the timepoints at which blood was sampled. This CDR3 spans 14 amino acids. CDR1 is LNHNV, CDR2 YYDKDF, per germline (reference sequence). V was trimmed by 6 bases and J by 0 bases, leaving 12 bases between them. The V call is TRBV15, the J call TRBJ2-7; TRBD1 might be the D (5 bases). The sequences come from CD4+ or CD8+ T cells sorted from blood, collected in a trial of the OX40 agonist ivuxolimab. The sequence came from an adult with an advanced solid tumor such as melanoma, head and neck, liver or kidney cancer. CDR3 in DNA: TGTGCCACCAGGACCCTTGACAGCTCCTACGAGCAGTACTTC. Translation gives CATRTLDSSYEQYF.